The clone carrying this T cell receptor (beta chain) was counted ten times or more. Its antigen is not identified. Construction of TCR beta libraries relied on iRepertoire HTBI primers and on Arm-PCR targeting CDR3 regions. In the original processing: The study identified 50 to 70 TRBV and more than 11 TRBJ segments across samples. One entry per CDR3 protein results from TCRdb running MiXCR on the multiplex PCR reads. The V and J calls were determined by TCRdb, not by the authors. Here the sample spans some 420,000 distinct CDR3 sequences, about 20% being singletons. The V end was cut by 6 bases, the J end by 3 bases, with 8 bases between. The CDR3 is made up of 12 amino acids. Germline CDR1 and CDR2: SNHLY and FYNNEI. This sample stems from a study of regulatory T cells in long-lasting Graves disease. The study's findings and limits: Persistent cases favored TRBV28, TRBJ1-2 and TRBJ2-5.

Time point denoted: persistent/refractory GD, antithyroid drugs over 5 years with positive TRAb. The TCR library used RNA extracted from PBMCs. In each case, Graves' disease was diagnosed per American Thyroid Association guidelines. EDTA tubes were used for drawing around 9.7 milliliters of peripheral blood. This sequence was found in a female donor with Graves disease. The sequencing here drew on peripheral blood mononuclear cells (PBMCs), taken when the disease was refractory, from a patient treated with antithyroid drugs. The chain uses TRBV2 and TRBJ1-1; D gene ambiguous. In DNA form, the CDR3 reads TGTGCCAGCAGGGGAGAATACACTGAAGCTTTCTTT. This gives the protein CASRGEYTEAFF.